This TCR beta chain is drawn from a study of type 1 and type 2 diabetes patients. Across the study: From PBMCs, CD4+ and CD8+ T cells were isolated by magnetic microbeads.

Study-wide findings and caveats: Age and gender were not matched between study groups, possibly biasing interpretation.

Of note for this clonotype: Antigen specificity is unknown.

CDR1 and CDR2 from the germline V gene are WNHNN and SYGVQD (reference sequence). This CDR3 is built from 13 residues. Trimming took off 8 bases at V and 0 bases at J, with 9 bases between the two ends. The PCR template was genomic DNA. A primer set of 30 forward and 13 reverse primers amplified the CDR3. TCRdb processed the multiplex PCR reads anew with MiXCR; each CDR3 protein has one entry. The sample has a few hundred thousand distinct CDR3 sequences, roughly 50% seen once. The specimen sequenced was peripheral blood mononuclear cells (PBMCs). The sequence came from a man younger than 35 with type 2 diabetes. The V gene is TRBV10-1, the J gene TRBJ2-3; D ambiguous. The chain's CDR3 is CASQASSTDTQYF. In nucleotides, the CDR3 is TGCGCCAGCCAGGCGTCTAGCACAGATACGCAGTATTTT.